What follows are 5 T cell receptor beta chains derived from one specimen sequenced in a study of blood T cell repertoires in COVID-19. Method: immunoSEQ multiplex PCR; TCRdb's copy keeps in-frame clones and lacks some. The sample carries around 130,000 clones, 70% to 85% recorded once. Sequenced input: peripheral blood. These receptors were collected from a woman aged 60 to 75 with acute or convalescent COVID-19.

The chain links TRBV15 to TRBJ2-2, with 7 bases identical to TRBD1. This CDR3 has 16 amino acids. V shed 1 base, J shed 2 bases, and the junction held 4 bases outside the gene matches. The germline V gene encodes CDR1 LNHNV and CDR2 YYDKDF (reference sequence). The CDR3 protein is CATSRVRDSNTGELFF. The CDR3 coding sequence is TGTGCCACCAGCAGAGTCCGGGACAGCAACACCGGGGAGCTGTTTTTT.

The rearrangement links TRBV28 to TRBJ1-2; D is perhaps TRBD1 (5 bases). Trimming removed 3 bases from V and 2 bases from J, with 7 bases in between. CDR3 length equals 13 residues. Germline V CDR1 and CDR2: MDHEN, SYDVKM. The CDR3 DNA reads as TGTGCCAGCAGTTTCCAGGGAAACTATGGCTACACCTTC. Amino acids: CASSFQGNYGYTF.

V and J are TRBV5-1 and TRBJ1-2; D is unresolved. The CDR3 has 14 amino acids. Germline-derived CDR1 and CDR2 are SGHRS and YFSETQ. Trimming removed 3 bases from V and 6 bases from J, with 15 bases in between. CDR3 amino acids: CASSSLAQMDGYTF. In DNA form, the CDR3 reads TGCGCCAGCAGCTCCCTGGCCCAGATGGATGGCTACACCTTC.

The chain uses TRBV25-1 and TRBJ1-1; D unresolved. CDR1 and CDR2 (germline): MGHDK, SYGVNS. CDR3 length equals 11 residues. V lost 8 bases and J lost 1, with 5 bases in between. CDR3 in amino acids: CASSRNTEAFF. In nucleotides, the CDR3 is TGTGCCAGCTCTCGGAACACTGAAGCTTTCTTT.

The rearrangement joins TRBV6-1 to TRBJ1-3; TRBD1 is a possible D gene (6 bases). CDR3 size: 16 residues. The germline V and J ends were trimmed by 4 bases and 2 bases, with 15 bases remaining between them. Germline CDR1 reads MNHNS; CDR2 reads SASEGT. In nucleotides, the CDR3 is TGTGCCAGCAGTGTACAGGGTCCCCTTGCTGGAAACACCATATATTTT. Its protein is CASSVQGPLAGNTIYF.